This T cell receptor (beta chain) was obtained from a study of blood T cell repertoires in COVID-19. The wider study: Researchers got acute and convalescent COVID-19 samples from the United States, Italy and Spain. In each case, the material was cDNA or gDNA derived from T cells, B-cell-depleted T cells, or PBMCs.

V dropped 4 bases and J dropped 1 base, with 7 bases sitting between them. Germline CDR1 and CDR2: LNHDA and SQIVND (reference sequence). There are 13 residues in the CDR3. Authors' data handling: Reference gene primer amplification gave estimated nucleated cell counts. Sequencing used immunoSEQ multiplex PCR; TCRdb keeps in-frame clones, though not all of them. D and trimming come from the DNA, and the V and J calls and clone size come from that table. The table lists about 150,000 clones, roughly four fifths of them singletons. This TCR came from an elderly man with acute or convalescent COVID-19. The sample taken for sequencing was peripheral blood. This sequence joins TRBV19 and TRBJ1-1, with D tentatively TRBD1 (5 bases). The CDR3 protein is CASSNGQNTEAFF. CDR3 in DNA: TGTGCCAGTAGTAACGGACAGAACACTGAAGCTTTCTTT.